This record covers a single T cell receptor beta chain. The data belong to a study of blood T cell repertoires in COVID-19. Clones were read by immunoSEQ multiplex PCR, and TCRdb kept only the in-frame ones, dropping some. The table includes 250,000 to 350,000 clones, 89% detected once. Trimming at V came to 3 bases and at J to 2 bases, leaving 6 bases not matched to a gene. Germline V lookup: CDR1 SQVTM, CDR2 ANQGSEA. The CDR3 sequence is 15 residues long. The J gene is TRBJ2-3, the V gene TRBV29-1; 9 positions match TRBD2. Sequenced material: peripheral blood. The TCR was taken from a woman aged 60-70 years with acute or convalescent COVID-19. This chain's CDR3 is CSVEAAGGYTDTQYF. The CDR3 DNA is TGCAGCGTTGAGGCAGCGGGGGGTTACACAGATACGCAGTATTTT.